The 7 T cell receptor beta chains in this list originate from one sample, sequenced in a study of blood T cell repertoires in COVID-19. Profiled with immunoSEQ multiplex PCR; TCRdb holds only in-frame clones, not every one. The sample lists about 190,000 clones, more than 85% occurring once. The specimen was PBMCs or T cells enriched from blood (not recorded which). Receptors originate from a woman in her thirties or forties in a cohort exposed to, infected with or recovered from COVID-19 (not recorded which).

The genes are TRBV11-3 and TRBJ2-5; 7 positions agree with TRBD2. The trim removed 5 bases at V and 5 bases at J, leaving 11 bases unmatched. CDR1 and CDR2 (germline): SGHNT, YENEEA. This CDR3 has 15 residues. CDR3 DNA sequence: TGTGCCAGCAGCGCTGGGGGGGGACCCCAGGAGACCCAGTACTTC. Translated, it gives CASSAGGGPQETQYF. The whole variable domain, remainder taken from reference TRBV11-3 and TRBJ2-5, is EAGVVQSPRYKIIEKKQPVAFWCNPISGHNTLYWYLQNLGQGPELLIRYENEEAVDDSQLPKDRFSAERLKGVDSTLKIQPAELGDSAVYLCASSAGGGPQETQYFGPGTRLLVL.

The chain uses TRBV27 and TRBJ1-4; D gene uncertain. This CDR3 contains 14 residues. Trimming stripped 3 bases from V and 4 bases from J, with 9 bases between. Germline V gives CDR1 MNHEY, CDR2 SMNVEV (reference sequence). CDR3 loop: CASSFSRLNEKLFF. In nucleotides, the CDR3 is TGTGCCAGCAGTTTTTCCAGACTTAATGAAAAACTGTTTTTT.

This clone was observed once. The rearrangement links TRBV5-1 to TRBJ1-3; 10 bases fit TRBD1. With 4 bases clipped from V and 0 bases from J, the junction kept 10 bases outside the gene matches. This CDR3 region has 18 residues. Germline lookup yields CDR1 SGHRS and CDR2 YFSETQ. Here the CDR3 DNA reads TGCGCCAGCAGCCGGGGGGACAGGGGAATCCCCTCTGGAAACACCATATATTTT. The encoded protein is CASSRGDRGIPSGNTIYF.

This clone was counted a single time. This chain uses TRBV4-1 with TRBJ2-7, with 8 bases aligning to TRBD1. J gave up 3 bases and V 1 base, and 8 bases lay outside the gene matches. Germline CDR1 MGHRA, CDR2 YSYEKL. CDR3 length equals 16 residues. The CDR3 DNA reads as TGCGCCAGCAGCCAAGCAGACGGGACAGGTGGCTACGAGCAGTACTTC. It encodes CASSQADGTGGYEQYF.

This chain connects TRBV19 to TRBJ1-2; perhaps TRBD1 as D (5 bases). This CDR3 comprises 13 residues. With 2 bases removed from V and 3 bases from J, the gap between germline ends came to 7 bases. The germline V gene encodes CDR1 LNHDA and CDR2 SQIVND (reference sequence). This CDR3 is CASSITGDYGYTF. DNA for the CDR3: TGTGCCAGTAGTATAACGGGGGACTATGGCTACACCTTC.

This sequence joins TRBV4-1 and TRBJ2-2; tentative D call: TRBD1 (6 bases). The V gene lost 1 base and the J gene lost 5 bases, with 23 bases spanning the gap. This CDR3 comprises 19 residues. The V gene's germline CDR1 is MGHRA and CDR2 YSYEKL. The CDR3 DNA follows: TGCGCCAGCAGCCAAGCATTTCTCGTCGGCAGGGGTGGGACCGGGGAGCTGTTTTTT. It encodes CASSQAFLVGRGGTGELFF.

The chain has TRBV6-4 and TRBJ2-2; tentatively, D is TRBD1 (5 bases). This CDR3 comprises 14 residues. Germline V gives CDR1 MRHNA, CDR2 SNTAGT. V dropped 6 bases and J dropped 6 bases, with 14 bases sitting between them. The CDR3 DNA is TGTGCCAGCAGGAAGGGGATTGAGGCCGGGGAGCTGTTTTTT. Residues: CASRKGIEAGELFF.